This is a list of T cell receptor beta chains from one sample in a study of human T cells and chemical hapten exposure. TCRdb called the 5' RACE reads again in MiXCR, with one record for every CDR3 protein. The sample includes more than 140,000 distinct CDR3 sequences, about 4% of them seen just once. Every receptor here comes from a female donor in good health. CDR3s include the opening cysteine and the closing phenylalanine or tryptophan. D genes are given only for firm matches. Some rows have no size entry. The others give once, few or many, or a class for an expanded clone.

clone size: many; V gene: TRBV5-1; D gene: .; J gene: TRBJ1-1; CDR3 protein: CASSFGLTNTEAFF; CDR3 DNA: TGCGCCAGCAGCTTTGGGCTTACGAACACTGAAGCTTTCTTT
clone size: many; V gene: TRBV20-1; D gene: .; J gene: TRBJ2-7; CDR3 protein: CSARDNGRGYEQYF; CDR3 DNA: TGCAGTGCTAGAGACAACGGTAGGGGCTACGAGCAGTACTTC
clone size: .; V gene: TRBV27; D gene: .; J gene: TRBJ1-5; CDR3 protein: CASSPTGISSNQPQHF; CDR3 DNA: TGTGCCAGCAGCCCCACAGGAATTTCGAGCAATCAGCCCCAGCATTTT
clone size: many; V gene: TRBV20-1; D gene: TRBD1; J gene: TRBJ1-1; CDR3 protein: CSALQGAGTEAFF; CDR3 DNA: TGCAGTGCTTTACAGGGGGCCGGGACTGAAGCTTTCTTT
clone size: many; V gene: TRBV24-1; D gene: .; J gene: TRBJ1-1; CDR3 protein: CATRSSGDHTEAFF; CDR3 DNA: TGTGCCACCCGAAGTTCAGGGGATCACACTGAAGCTTTCTTT
clone size: many; V gene: TRBV6-1; D gene: .; J gene: TRBJ1-5; CDR3 protein: CASSTEGGSNQPQHF; CDR3 DNA: TGTGCCAGCAGCACAGAGGGTGGGAGCAATCAGCCCCAGCATTTT
clone size: many; V gene: TRBV5-1; D gene: .; J gene: TRBJ1-6; CDR3 protein: CASSRQGQGVNSPLHF; CDR3 DNA: TGCGCCAGCAGCAGACAAGGACAAGGGGTTAATTCACCCCTCCACTTT
clone size: few; V gene: TRBV9; D gene: TRBD2; J gene: TRBJ2-1; CDR3 protein: CASSELAGGGYNEQFF; CDR3 DNA: TGTGCCAGCAGCGAGTTAGCGGGGGGCGGTTACAATGAGCAGTTCTTC
clone size: many; V gene: TRBV27; D gene: .; J gene: TRBJ1-1; CDR3 protein: CASSLQEGTTEAFF; CDR3 DNA: TGTGCCAGCAGTTTACAGGAAGGGACCACTGAAGCTTTCTTT
clone size: many; V gene: TRBV10-3; D gene: .; J gene: TRBJ2-3; CDR3 protein: CATVPDSTDTQYF; CDR3 DNA: TGTGCCACTGTTCCTGACTCCACAGATACGCAGTATTTT
clone size: many; V gene: TRBV2; D gene: TRBD1; J gene: TRBJ2-3; CDR3 protein: CASRDRKGARTDTQYF; CDR3 DNA: TGTGCCAGCAGGGATCGGAAGGGGGCTCGCACAGATACGCAGTATTTT
clone size: many; V gene: TRBV5-1; D gene: .; J gene: TRBJ2-1; CDR3 protein: CASSPTRRGDEQFF; CDR3 DNA: TGCGCCAGCAGCCCCACCAGGAGGGGGGATGAGCAGTTCTTC
clone size: many; V gene: TRBV20-1; D gene: .; J gene: TRBJ2-3; CDR3 protein: CSARDPRFEADTQYF; CDR3 DNA: TGCAGTGCTAGAGATCCCAGGTTTGAGGCAGATACGCAGTATTTT
clone size: many; V gene: TRBV7-2; D gene: .; J gene: TRBJ2-7; CDR3 protein: CASSLFVIGEEEQYF; CDR3 DNA: TGTGCCAGCAGCTTATTTGTGATAGGGGAGGAAGAGCAGTACTTC
clone size: many; V gene: TRBV12-3/TRBV12-4; D gene: .; J gene: TRBJ1-6; CDR3 protein: CASSLAPHSPLHF; CDR3 DNA: TGTGCCAGCAGTTTAGCACCCCATTCACCCCTCCACTTT
clone size: few; V gene: TRBV5-4; D gene: .; J gene: TRBJ2-2; CDR3 protein: CASSLTGTPPRTGELFF; CDR3 DNA: TGTGCCAGCAGCTTAACCGGGACACCCCCTCGGACCGGGGAGCTGTTTTTT
clone size: many; V gene: TRBV5-5; D gene: TRBD2; J gene: TRBJ2-1; CDR3 protein: CASSFRIGGGGNYNEQFF; CDR3 DNA: TGTGCCAGCAGCTTCCGGATCGGCGGGGGGGGTAATTACAATGAGCAGTTCTTC
clone size: many; V gene: TRBV6-6; D gene: .; J gene: TRBJ1-1; CDR3 protein: CASSQPAREAFF; CDR3 DNA: TGTGCCAGCAGCCAGCCCGCGCGTGAAGCTTTCTTT
clone size: many; V gene: TRBV7-2; D gene: .; J gene: TRBJ2-5; CDR3 protein: CASGVSALETQYF; CDR3 DNA: TGTGCCAGCGGGGTTTCAGCTTTAGAGACCCAGTACTTC
clone size: many; V gene: TRBV21-1; D gene: .; J gene: TRBJ2-1; CDR3 protein: CASSKEVGPQRPRVYNEQFF; CDR3 DNA: TGTGCCAGCAGCAAAGAAGTCGGCCCTCAACGGCCCCGCGTCTACAATGAGCAGTTCTTC
clone size: many; V gene: TRBV12-3/TRBV12-4; D gene: .; J gene: TRBJ2-2; CDR3 protein: CASSPGTVNTGELFF; CDR3 DNA: TGTGCCAGCAGTCCCGGGACGGTGAACACCGGGGAGCTGTTTTTT
clone size: .; V gene: TRBV6-6; D gene: .; J gene: TRBJ1-3; CDR3 protein: CASSYARQLGSGNTIYF; CDR3 DNA: TGTGCCAGCAGTTACGCTCGTCAGTTGGGCTCTGGAAACACCATATATTTT
clone size: many; V gene: TRBV6-1; D gene: .; J gene: TRBJ2-5; CDR3 protein: CASSESGETQYF; CDR3 DNA: TGTGCCAGCAGTGAGTCTGGGGAGACCCAGTACTTC
clone size: few; V gene: TRBV30; D gene: TRBD2; J gene: TRBJ2-3; CDR3 protein: CAWMTSGFIGPTSSTDTQYF; CDR3 DNA: TGTGCCTGGATGACTAGCGGGTTCATTGGCCCAACTTCTAGCACAGATACGCAGTATTTT
clone size: many; V gene: TRBV18; D gene: TRBD1; J gene: TRBJ1-1; CDR3 protein: CASSPMDRGPSEAFF; CDR3 DNA: TGTGCCAGCTCACCCATGGACAGGGGGCCATCTGAAGCTTTCTTT
clone size: many; V gene: TRBV7-2; D gene: TRBD1; J gene: TRBJ2-3; CDR3 protein: CASSLFGTGGTDTQYF; CDR3 DNA: TGTGCCAGCAGCTTATTTGGGACAGGGGGTACAGATACGCAGTATTTT
clone size: many; V gene: TRBV7-9; D gene: .; J gene: TRBJ1-4; CDR3 protein: CASSLPSEKLFF; CDR3 DNA: TGTGCCAGCAGCTTACCCTCTGAAAAACTGTTTTTT
clone size: many; V gene: TRBV3-1; D gene: TRBD1; J gene: TRBJ2-7; CDR3 protein: CASSRTQQGAASYEQYF; CDR3 DNA: TGTGCCAGCAGCCGGACACAGCAGGGGGCAGCCTCCTACGAGCAGTACTTC
clone size: few; V gene: TRBV28; D gene: TRBD1; J gene: TRBJ1-6; CDR3 protein: CASSRTGRIYNSPLHF; CDR3 DNA: TGTGCCAGCAGTCGGACAGGGAGAATCTATAATTCACCCCTCCACTTT
clone size: few; V gene: TRBV9; D gene: TRBD2; J gene: TRBJ2-3; CDR3 protein: CASSVEEPDRTGTSVCRNTQYF; CDR3 DNA: TGTGCCAGCAGCGTCGAGGAACCAGACAGAACCGGGACTAGCGTATGTCGGAATACGCAGTATTTT
clone size: .; V gene: TRBV9; D gene: TRBD2; J gene: TRBJ2-3; CDR3 protein: CASSPLSPAGRTTDTQYF; CDR3 DNA: TGTGCCAGCAGCCCCCTATCCCCAGCGGGGCGTACCACAGATACGCAGTATTTT
clone size: .; V gene: TRBV11-2; D gene: .; J gene: TRBJ2-3; CDR3 protein: CASSLDIRGQYF; CDR3 DNA: TGTGCCAGCAGCTTAGATATCCGGGGGCAGTATTTT